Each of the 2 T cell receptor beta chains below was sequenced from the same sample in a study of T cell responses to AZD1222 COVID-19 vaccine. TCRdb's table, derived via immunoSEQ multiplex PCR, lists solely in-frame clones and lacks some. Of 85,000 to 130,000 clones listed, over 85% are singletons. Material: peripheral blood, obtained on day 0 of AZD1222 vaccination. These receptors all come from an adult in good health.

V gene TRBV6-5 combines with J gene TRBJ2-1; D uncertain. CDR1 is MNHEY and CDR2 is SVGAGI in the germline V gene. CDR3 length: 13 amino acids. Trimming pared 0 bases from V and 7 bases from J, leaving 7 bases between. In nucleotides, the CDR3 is TGTGCCAGCAGTTACTCTCCCTGGAATGAGCAGTTCTTC. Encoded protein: CASSYSPWNEQFF.

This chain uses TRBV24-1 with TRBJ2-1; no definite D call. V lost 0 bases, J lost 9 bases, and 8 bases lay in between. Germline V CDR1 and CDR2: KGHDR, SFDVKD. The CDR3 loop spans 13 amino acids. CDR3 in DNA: TGTGCCACCAGTGATTTGATCAGTACTGAGCAGTTCTTC. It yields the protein CATSDLISTEQFF.